This entry describes one TCR beta chain. These data come from a study of blood T cell repertoires in COVID-19. Study details: Both acute and convalescent COVID-19 samples were obtained from the United States, Italy and Spain. T cells, B-cell-depleted T cells, or PBMCs supplied cDNA or gDNA.

How the authors handled the data: Nucleated cell counts were estimated from reference gene primer amplification. Only in-frame clones appear in the TCRdb table, and some are missing; sequencing was by immunoSEQ multiplex PCR. From that table come the V and J calls and clone size; the DNA was used to work out D and trimming. Counted here are about 140,000 clones, about 87% occurring once; the ten biggest clones make up over 2%. Germline-derived CDR1 and CDR2 are SGHRS and YFSETQ. The ends lost 4 bases at V and 2 bases at J; junction bases unmatched: 8. The CDR3 length is 15 residues. Followed over time, Seattle patients had been enrolled while infection was active.

This rearrangement joins TRBV5-1 to TRBJ1-1; 7 bases align to TRBD1. Specimen: peripheral blood. The sequence derives from a human donor with COVID-19, enrolled during active disease. The donor label of this sample is uncertain. DNA for the CDR3: TGCGCCAGCAGCCCAGTGACAGGGCGCAACACTGAAGCTTTCTTT. It codes for CASSPVTGRNTEAFF.